The clone carrying this T cell receptor beta chain was counted ten times or more. The data stem from a study of regulatory T cells in long-lasting Graves disease. The time point: persistent/refractory GD, antithyroid drugs over 5 years with positive TRAb. Preparation of the TCR library used RNA extracted from PBMCs. Trimming left V 4 bases short and J 4 bases short, with 8 bases between. Germline CDR1 reads SGHAT; CDR2 reads FQNNGV. The CDR3 is 14 amino acids. The authors built TCR beta libraries using iRepertoire HTBI primers and Arm-PCR of CDR3 regions. One entry per CDR3 protein, called by TCRdb with MiXCR from the multiplex PCR reads. Here the sample spans approximately 470,000 distinct CDR3 sequences, less than 25% being singletons.

The chain has TRBV11-2 and TRBJ1-6; D is unclear. This clonotype originated in a female donor with Graves disease. The sequences come from peripheral blood mononuclear cells (PBMCs), collected when the disease was refractory, from a patient treated with antithyroid drugs. The CDR3 nucleotides are TGTGCCAGCAGCTGGGTCTCTTATAATTCACCCCTCCACTTT. It codes for CASSWVSYNSPLHF. Full variable domain (remainder filled in from reference TRBV11-2 and TRBJ1-6): EAGVAQSPRYKIIEKRQSVAFWCNPISGHATLYWYQQILGQGPKLLIQFQNNGVVDDSQLPKDRFSAERLKGVDSTLKIQPAKLEDSAVYLCASSWVSYNSPLHFGNGTRLTVT.